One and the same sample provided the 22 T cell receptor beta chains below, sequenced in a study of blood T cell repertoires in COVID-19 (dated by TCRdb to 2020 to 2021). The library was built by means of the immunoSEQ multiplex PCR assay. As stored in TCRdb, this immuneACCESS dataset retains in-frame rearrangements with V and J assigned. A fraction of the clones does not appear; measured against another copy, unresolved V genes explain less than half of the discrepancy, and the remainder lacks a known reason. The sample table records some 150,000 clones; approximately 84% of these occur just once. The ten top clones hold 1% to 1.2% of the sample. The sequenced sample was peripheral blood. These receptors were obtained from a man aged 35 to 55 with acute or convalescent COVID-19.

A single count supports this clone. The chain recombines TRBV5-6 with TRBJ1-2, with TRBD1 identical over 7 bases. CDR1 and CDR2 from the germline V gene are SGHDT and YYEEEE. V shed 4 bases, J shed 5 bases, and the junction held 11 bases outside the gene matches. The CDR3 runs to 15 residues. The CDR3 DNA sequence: TGTGCCAGCAGCAGTGACAGGGTCGGTCCTTATGGCTACACCTTC. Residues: CASSSDRVGPYGYTF.

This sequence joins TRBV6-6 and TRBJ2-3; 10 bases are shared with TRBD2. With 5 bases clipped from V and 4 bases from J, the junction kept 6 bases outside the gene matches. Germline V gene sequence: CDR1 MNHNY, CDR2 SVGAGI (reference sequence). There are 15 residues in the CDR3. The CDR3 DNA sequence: TGTGCCAGCAGTCTCGAGCGGGGGGGGTCAGATACGCAGTATTTT. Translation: CASSLERGGSDTQYF.

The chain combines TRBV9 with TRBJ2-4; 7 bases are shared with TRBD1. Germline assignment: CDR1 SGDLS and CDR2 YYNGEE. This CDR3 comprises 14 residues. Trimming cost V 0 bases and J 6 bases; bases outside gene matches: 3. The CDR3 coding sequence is TGTGCCAGCAGCGTAGGAGGGGGCGGAAACATTCAGTACTTC. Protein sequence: CASSVGGGGNIQYF.

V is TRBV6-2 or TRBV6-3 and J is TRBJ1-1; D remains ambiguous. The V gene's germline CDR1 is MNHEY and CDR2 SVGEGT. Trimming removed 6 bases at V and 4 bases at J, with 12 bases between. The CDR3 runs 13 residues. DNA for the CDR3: TGTGCCAGCAGCCCGGGGAGGTTCACTGAAGCTTTCTTT. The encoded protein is CASSPGRFTEAFF.

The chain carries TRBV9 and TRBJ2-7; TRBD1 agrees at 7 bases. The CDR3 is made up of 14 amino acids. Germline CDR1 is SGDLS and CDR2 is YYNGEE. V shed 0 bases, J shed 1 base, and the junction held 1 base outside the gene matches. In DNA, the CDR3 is TGTGCCAGCAGCGTAGGGGGACAGTCCTACGAGCAGTACTTC. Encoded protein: CASSVGGQSYEQYF. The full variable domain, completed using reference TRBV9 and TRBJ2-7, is DSGVTQTPKHLITATGQRVTLRCSPRSGDLSVYWYQQSLDQGLQFLIQYYNGEERAKGNILERFSAQQFPDLHSELNLSSLELGDSALYFCASSVGGQSYEQYFGPGTRLTVT.

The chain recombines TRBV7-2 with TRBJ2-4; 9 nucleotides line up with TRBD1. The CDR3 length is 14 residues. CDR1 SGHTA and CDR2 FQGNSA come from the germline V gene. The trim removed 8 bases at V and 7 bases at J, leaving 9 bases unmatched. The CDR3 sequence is CASALGDRANIQYF. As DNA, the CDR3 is TGTGCCAGCGCACTCGGGGACAGGGCTAACATTCAGTACTTC.

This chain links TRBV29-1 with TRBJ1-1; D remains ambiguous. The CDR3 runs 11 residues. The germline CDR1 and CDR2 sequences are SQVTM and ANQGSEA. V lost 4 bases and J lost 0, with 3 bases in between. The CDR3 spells CSVVLNTEAFF. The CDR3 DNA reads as TGCAGCGTTGTCTTGAACACTGAAGCTTTCTTT.

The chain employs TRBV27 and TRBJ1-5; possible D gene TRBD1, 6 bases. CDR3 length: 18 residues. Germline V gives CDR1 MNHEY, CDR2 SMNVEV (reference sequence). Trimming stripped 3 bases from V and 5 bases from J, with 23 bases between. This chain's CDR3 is CASSFLSLAGAIDQPQHF. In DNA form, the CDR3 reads TGTGCCAGCAGTTTCTTGTCTCTGGCAGGGGCTATTGATCAGCCCCAGCATTTT.

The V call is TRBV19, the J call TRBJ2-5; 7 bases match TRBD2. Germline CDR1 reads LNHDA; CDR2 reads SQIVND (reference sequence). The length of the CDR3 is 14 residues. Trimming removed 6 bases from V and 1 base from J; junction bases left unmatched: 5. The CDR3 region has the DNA TGTGCCAGTAGCGGCGGGAGAGCCCAAGAGACCCAGTACTTC. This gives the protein CASSGGRAQETQYF.

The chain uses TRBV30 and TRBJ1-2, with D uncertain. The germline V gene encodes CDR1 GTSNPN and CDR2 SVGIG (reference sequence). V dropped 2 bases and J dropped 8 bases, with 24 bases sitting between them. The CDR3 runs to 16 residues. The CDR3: CAWSKTLGPEGGGYTF. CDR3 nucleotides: TGTGCCTGGAGTAAAACCTTGGGCCCGGAAGGAGGGGGCTACACCTTC.

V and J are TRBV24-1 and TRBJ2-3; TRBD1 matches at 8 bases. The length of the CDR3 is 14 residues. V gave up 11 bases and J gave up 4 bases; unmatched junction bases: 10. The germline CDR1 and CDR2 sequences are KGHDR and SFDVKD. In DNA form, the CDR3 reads TGTGCCATCCCAGGACAGGGAGAGGCAGATACGCAGTATTTT. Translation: CAIPGQGEADTQYF.

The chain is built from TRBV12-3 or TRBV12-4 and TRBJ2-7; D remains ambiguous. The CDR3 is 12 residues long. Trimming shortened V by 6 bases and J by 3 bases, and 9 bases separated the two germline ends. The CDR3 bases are TGTGCCAGCAGGCGGCTGGGCTACGAGCAGTACTTC. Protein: CASRRLGYEQYF.

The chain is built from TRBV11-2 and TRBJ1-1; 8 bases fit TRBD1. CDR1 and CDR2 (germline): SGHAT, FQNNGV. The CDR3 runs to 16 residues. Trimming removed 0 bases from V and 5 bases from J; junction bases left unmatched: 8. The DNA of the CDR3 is TGTGCCAGCAGCTTAGACCATCAGGGGGCTCATACTGAAGCTTTCTTT. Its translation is CASSLDHQGAHTEAFF.

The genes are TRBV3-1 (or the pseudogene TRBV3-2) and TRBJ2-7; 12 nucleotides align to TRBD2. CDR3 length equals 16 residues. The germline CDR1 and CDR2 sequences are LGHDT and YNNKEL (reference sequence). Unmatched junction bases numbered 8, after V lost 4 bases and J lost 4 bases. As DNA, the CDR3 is TGTGCCAGCAGCCCCCAGACTAGCGGGGGACCTTACGAGCAGTACTTC. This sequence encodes CASSPQTSGGPYEQYF.

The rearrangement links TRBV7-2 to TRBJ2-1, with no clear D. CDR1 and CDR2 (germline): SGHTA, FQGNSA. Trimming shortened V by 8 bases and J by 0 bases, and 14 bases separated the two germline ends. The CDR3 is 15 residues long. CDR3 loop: CASRAVPFSYNEQFF. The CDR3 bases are TGTGCCAGCCGTGCGGTCCCCTTCTCCTACAATGAGCAGTTCTTC.

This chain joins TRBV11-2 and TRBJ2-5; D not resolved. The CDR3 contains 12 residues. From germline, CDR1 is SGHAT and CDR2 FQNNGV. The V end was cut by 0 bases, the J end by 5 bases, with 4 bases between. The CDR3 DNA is TGTGCCAGCAGCTTAGATGCGGAGACCCAGTACTTC. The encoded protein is CASSLDAETQYF.

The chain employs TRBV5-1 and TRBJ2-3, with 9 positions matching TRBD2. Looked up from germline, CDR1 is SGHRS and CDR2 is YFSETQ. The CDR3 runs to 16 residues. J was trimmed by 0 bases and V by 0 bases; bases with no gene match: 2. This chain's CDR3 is CASSLGSGGSTDTQYF. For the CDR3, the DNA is TGCGCCAGCAGCTTGGGAAGCGGGGGGAGCACAGATACGCAGTATTTT.

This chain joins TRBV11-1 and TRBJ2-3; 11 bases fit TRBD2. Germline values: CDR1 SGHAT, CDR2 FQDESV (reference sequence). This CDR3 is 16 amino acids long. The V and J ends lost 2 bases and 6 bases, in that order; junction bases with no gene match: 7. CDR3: CASSLMGTSGTDTQYF. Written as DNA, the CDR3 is TGTGCCAGCAGCTTAATGGGGACTAGCGGAACCGATACGCAGTATTTT.

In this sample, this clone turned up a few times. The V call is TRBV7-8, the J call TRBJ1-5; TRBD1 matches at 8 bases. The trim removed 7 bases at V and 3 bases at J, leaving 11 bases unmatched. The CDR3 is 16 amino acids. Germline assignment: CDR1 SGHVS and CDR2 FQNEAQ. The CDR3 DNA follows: TGTGCCAGCAACTCCTTTACAGGGGGACTCAATCAGCCCCAGCATTTT. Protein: CASNSFTGGLNQPQHF.

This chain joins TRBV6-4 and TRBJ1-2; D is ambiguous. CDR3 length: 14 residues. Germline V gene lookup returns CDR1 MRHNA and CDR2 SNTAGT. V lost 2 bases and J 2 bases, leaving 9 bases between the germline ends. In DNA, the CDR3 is TGTGCCAGCAGTGACACAGTATGGAACTATGGCTACACCTTC. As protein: CASSDTVWNYGYTF.

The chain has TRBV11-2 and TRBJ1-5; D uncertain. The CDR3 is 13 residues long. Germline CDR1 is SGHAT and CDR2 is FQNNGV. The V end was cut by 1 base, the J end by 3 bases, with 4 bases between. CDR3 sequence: CASSLAVNQPQHF. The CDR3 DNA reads TGTGCCAGCAGCTTAGCAGTCAATCAGCCCCAGCATTTT.

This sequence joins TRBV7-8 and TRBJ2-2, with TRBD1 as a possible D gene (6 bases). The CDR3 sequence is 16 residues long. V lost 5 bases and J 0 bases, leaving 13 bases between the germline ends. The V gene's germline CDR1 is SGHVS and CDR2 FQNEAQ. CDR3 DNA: TGTGCCAGCAGCCCCTGGACAGCAACGAACACCGGGGAGCTGTTTTTT. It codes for CASSPWTATNTGELFF.